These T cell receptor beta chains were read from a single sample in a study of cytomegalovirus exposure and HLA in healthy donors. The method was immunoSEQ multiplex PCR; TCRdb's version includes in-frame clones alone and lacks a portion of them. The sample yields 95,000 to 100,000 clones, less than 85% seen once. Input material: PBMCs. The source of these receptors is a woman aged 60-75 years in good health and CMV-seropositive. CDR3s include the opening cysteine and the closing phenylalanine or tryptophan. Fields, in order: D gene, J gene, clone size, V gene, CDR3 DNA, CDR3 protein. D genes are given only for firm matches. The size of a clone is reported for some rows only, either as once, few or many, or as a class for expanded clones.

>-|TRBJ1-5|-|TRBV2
TGTGCCAGCAGTGAAAGGCCGTCAGGGTTCAATCAGCCCCAGCATTTT
CASSERPSGFNQPQHF
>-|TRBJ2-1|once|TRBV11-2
TGTGCCAGCAGCCCTTTAGCCGGGGGTTACAATGAGCAGTTCTTC
CASSPLAGGYNEQFF
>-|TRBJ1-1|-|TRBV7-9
TGTGCCAGCAGCACCGAAAGGGGGGGAGCTTTCTTT
CASSTERGGAFF
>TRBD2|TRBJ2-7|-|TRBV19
TGTGCCAGTAGTGGACTAGCGGGAGAGGATGAGCAGTACTTC
CASSGLAGEDEQYF
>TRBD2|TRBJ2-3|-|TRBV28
TGTGCCAGCAGTCCAAGACTAGCGGACCGCACAGATACGCAGTATTTT
CASSPRLADRTDTQYF
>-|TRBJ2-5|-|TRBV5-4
TGTGCCAGCAGCGGGACACTTAAATCACAAGAGACCCAGTACTTC
CASSGTLKSQETQYF
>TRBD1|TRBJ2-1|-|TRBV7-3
TGTGCCAGCAGCGAGGGACAGGGTTCCTACAATGAGCAGTTCTTC
CASSEGQGSYNEQFF
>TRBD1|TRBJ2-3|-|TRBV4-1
TGCGCCAGCAGCCATTATACAGGGGGGGATACGCAGTATTTT
CASSHYTGGDTQYF
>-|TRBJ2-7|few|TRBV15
TGTGCCACCAGCACCCCGCGGTACGAGCAGTACTTC
CATSTPRYEQYF
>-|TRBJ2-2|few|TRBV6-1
TGTGCCAGCAATCCGATGGGCTCCTTCACCGGGGAGCTGTTTTTT
CASNPMGSFTGELFF
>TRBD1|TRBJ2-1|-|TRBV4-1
TGCGCCAGCAGCCGCCCGGGACAGGGGGGGTTCTTTGAGCAGTTCTTC
CASSRPGQGGFFEQFF
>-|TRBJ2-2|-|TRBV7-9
TGTGCCAGCAGCTTAGCGCTGGGGGCCTCCTATACCGGGGAGCTGTTTTTT
CASSLALGASYTGELFF
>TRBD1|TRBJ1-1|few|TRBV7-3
TGTGCCAGCAGCTCGTGGGACAGGGGCGACACTGAAGCTTTCTTT
CASSSWDRGDTEAFF
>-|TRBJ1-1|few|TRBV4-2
TGTGCCAGCAGCCAAGGAGCGGGGAATCGTGGTGAAGCTTTCTTT
CASSQGAGNRGEAFF
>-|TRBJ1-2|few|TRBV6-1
TGTGCCAGCACCTTAAGGGGAGGGGGCTATGGCTACACCTTC
CASTLRGGGYGYTF
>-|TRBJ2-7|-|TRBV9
TGTGCCAGCAGCGTAGGATTAGCGGAGTCCTACGAGCAGTACTTC
CASSVGLAESYEQYF
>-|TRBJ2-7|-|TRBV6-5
TGTGCCAGCACTCCCCAAAGGGGGAACTCCTACGAGCAGTACTTC
CASTPQRGNSYEQYF
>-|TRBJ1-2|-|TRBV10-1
TGCGCCAGCAGTCCGGGGGGGTCCTATGGCTACACCTTC
CASSPGGSYGYTF
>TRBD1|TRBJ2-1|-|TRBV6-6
TGTGCCAGCCAACCGGGACAGCTTAATGAGCAGTTCTTC
CASQPGQLNEQFF
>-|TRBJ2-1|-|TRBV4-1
TGCGCCAGCAGCCAAACTAGCTTCGATGAGCAGTTCTTC
CASSQTSFDEQFF
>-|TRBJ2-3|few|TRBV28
TGTGCCAGCAGTTTACCGGGGGCAGATACGCAGTATTTT
CASSLPGADTQYF